This TCR beta chain comes out of a study of blood T cells in healthy people across ages. A few counts support this clonotype. The antigen is undetermined. Study findings and constraints: It was the long-lived donors that had more naive CD4+ cells and higher diversity than aged donors.

V gave up 0 bases and J gave up 1 base, with 12 bases separating them. The CDR3 has 15 residues. Per germline, CDR1 SQVTM and CDR2 ANQGSEA. PCR was performed a second time for about 7 to 11 cycles using a sample-barcoded 5' primer and a J-beta primer mix. TCRdb re-analysed the 5' RACE reads in MiXCR, keeping a single row per CDR3 protein. The sample holds about 930,000 distinct CDR3 sequences, 25% to 35% seen once. These data also formed part of another study, on T cells of mothers and their children.

The sequenced sample was blood. The rearrangement uses TRBV29-1 and TRBJ1-1; D is unresolved. The source is a woman between 40 and 50 years old in good health. CDR3 nucleotides: TGCAGCGTTGAAGATTATGAGGGATGGAACACTGAAGCTTTCTTT. Protein: CSVEDYEGWNTEAFF.